What follows are 21 T cell receptor beta chains derived from one specimen sequenced in a study of chemoradiotherapy in HPV16-positive cancers. Using immunoSEQ multiplex PCR, the repertoire was profiled, and TCRdb retains in-frame clones only, with some absent. Among about 770 clones listed, over 20% were seen once. The sample was acquired from a patient who underwent chemoradiotherapy. The receptor source for this set is a human donor with HPV-associated anogenital cancer.

This clone was observed a handful of times. CDR3 sequence (DNA): TGTGCCAGCAGCGCGTACCAGGACATTCTCTATGGCTACACCTTC. Translated: CASSAYQDILYGYTF. V usage is TRBV9 and J usage is TRBJ1-2; D is possibly TRBD1 (5 bases). Looked up from germline, CDR1 is SGDLS and CDR2 is YYNGEE. The CDR3 consists of 15 residues. Trimming took off 3 bases at V and 4 bases at J, with 16 bases between the two ends.

This clone has more than one count but fewer than ten. V is TRBV29-1 and J is TRBJ1-1; no clear D. The CDR3 spans 13 residues. Germline lookup yields CDR1 SQVTM and CDR2 ANQGSEA. Trimming left V 6 bases short and J 4 bases short, with 15 bases between. CDR3 sequence: CSVARGGGTEAFF. CDR3 bases: TGCAGCGTCGCGCGCGGCGGAGGCACTGAAGCTTTCTTT.

The chain employs TRBV29-1 and TRBJ1-2; D ambiguous. This CDR3 contains 12 residues. CDR1 is SQVTM, CDR2 ANQGSEA, per germline. The chain's CDR3 is CSHKGRDGGYTF. CDR3 DNA sequence: TGCAGTCACAAAGGAAGGGATGGTGGCTACACCTTC. Full variable domain (outside the CDR3, taken from reference TRBV29-1 and TRBJ1-2): SAVISQKPSRDICQRGTSLTIQCQVDSQVTMMFWYRQQPGQSLTLIATANQGSEATYESGFVIDKFPISRPNLTFSTLTVSNMSPEDSSIYLCSHKGRDGGYTFGSGTRLTVV.

The J gene is TRBJ2-5, the V gene TRBV19; no clear D. The V and J ends lost 4 bases and 1 base respectively, with 7 bases between them. The germline V gene has CDR1 LNHDA and CDR2 SQIVND (reference sequence). There are 13 residues in the CDR3. The DNA of the CDR3 is TGTGCCAGTAGTAAGGGCCCCCAAGAGACCCAGTACTTC. Its protein is CASSKGPQETQYF.

This clone showed up just a few times. The rearrangement uses TRBV27 and TRBJ2-3; no reliable D call. The CDR3 spans 13 residues. CDR1 and CDR2 (germline): MNHEY, SMNVEV (reference sequence). Deletions cut 3 bases from V and 4 bases from J, with 8 bases between. CDR3 sequence reads: CASSFRQADTQYF. The CDR3 DNA reads as TGTGCCAGCAGTTTCCGACAAGCAGATACGCAGTATTTT.

CDR3 nucleotide sequence: TGTGCCAGCAGTGCAAGGGGGTATGGCTACACCTTC. It yields the protein CASSARGYGYTF. The V gene is TRBV25-1, the J gene TRBJ1-2; weak D call: TRBD1 (6 bases). V gave up 4 bases and J gave up 5 bases, with 8 bases separating them. Germline V CDR1 and CDR2: MGHDK, SYGVNS. The CDR3 runs 12 residues.

This clone was counted only a few times. The rearrangement joins TRBV11-2 to TRBJ1-2, with D uncertain. Between the trimmed V and J ends, which lost 2 bases and 7 bases, there was a span of 11 bases. Germline CDR1 and CDR2: SGHAT and FQNNGV. The CDR3 consists of 13 residues. This CDR3 reads CASSLPFTGGYTF. The CDR3 DNA sequence: TGTGCCAGCAGCTTACCATTCACGGGTGGCTACACCTTC.

This clone was observed a few times. The V gene is TRBV5-6, the J gene TRBJ1-2, with D possibly being TRBD1 (5 bases). Germline V gene data show CDR1 as SGHDT and CDR2 as YYEEEE. This CDR3 is 12 amino acids long. V lost 4 bases and J lost 4, with 8 bases in between. The CDR3 bases are TGTGCCAGCAGCAGGGACGGCTATGGCTACACCTTC. It codes for CASSRDGYGYTF.

This clone was seen a handful of times. The chain combines TRBV7-8 with TRBJ1-2, with D uncertain. The CDR3 runs 12 residues. CDR1 and CDR2 from the germline V gene are SGHVS and FQNEAQ. V lost 3 bases and J lost 9, with 11 bases in between. This chain's CDR3 is CASSLGRRRYTF. DNA for the CDR3: TGTGCCAGCAGCTTGGGAAGACGTCGCTACACCTTC.

A single count supports this clone. The V gene is TRBV29-1, the J gene TRBJ2-1; TRBD1 aligns across 7 bases. J gave up 3 bases and V 7 bases, and 3 bases lay outside the gene matches. This CDR3 is built from 12 residues. The germline V gene encodes CDR1 SQVTM and CDR2 ANQGSEA. Here the CDR3 DNA reads TGCAGCGGACGGACAGGCTACAATGAGCAGTTCTTC. Protein: CSGRTGYNEQFF.

V usage is TRBV11-2 and J usage is TRBJ2-7; a possible D gene is TRBD2 (6 bases). V was cut by 2 bases and J by 5 bases, with 7 bases left in between. The germline CDR1 and CDR2 sequences are SGHAT and FQNNGV. The CDR3 is 12 residues long. The CDR3 sequence is CASSLPGDEQYF. CDR3 coding DNA: TGTGCCAGCAGCTTACCGGGAGACGAGCAGTACTTC.

The rearrangement links TRBV5-1 to TRBJ2-5; D is uncertain. The CDR3 consists of 11 residues. V was shortened by 0 bases and J by 3 bases, with 0 bases between the two germline ends. Per the germline V gene, CDR1 is SGHRS and CDR2 is YFSETQ. The CDR3: CASSLEETQYF. CDR3 nucleotides: TGCGCCAGCAGCTTGGAAGAGACCCAGTACTTC.

The table lists this clone with a few counts. V gene TRBV6-5 combines with J gene TRBJ2-1; D tentatively reads TRBD1 or TRBD2 (5 bases each). Germline loops: CDR1 MNHEY, CDR2 SVGAGI. The germline V and J ends were trimmed by 4 bases and 14 bases, with 15 bases remaining between them. The CDR3 is 12 residues long. The CDR3 sequence is CASSLTSGPKFF. In DNA, the CDR3 is TGTGCCAGCAGTTTGACCTCGGGACCCAAGTTCTTC.

The chain has TRBV5-6 and TRBJ2-2; D is perhaps TRBD1 or TRBD2 (5 bases each). The CDR3 contains 18 residues. Germline V gives CDR1 SGHDT, CDR2 YYEEEE. The V end was cut by 1 base, the J end by 7 bases, with 23 bases between. The CDR3 protein is CASSLSWQGPFSVGELFF. The CDR3 DNA sequence: TGTGCCAGCAGCTTGTCCTGGCAGGGACCCTTTTCGGTCGGGGAGCTGTTTTTT.

This chain uses TRBV25-1 with TRBJ1-2, with TRBD1 as a possible D gene (6 bases). The CDR3 sequence is 13 residues long. Trimming stripped 6 bases from V and 4 bases from J, with 12 bases between. Germline CDR1 MGHDK, CDR2 SYGVNS. CDR3 bases: TGTGCCAGCAGCCCGACAGGTCCCTATGGCTACACCTTC. Amino acid sequence: CASSPTGPYGYTF.

This clone was picked up a small number of times. DNA of the CDR3: TGTGCCAGCAGCCTACAGGAAAACACTGAAGCTTTCTTT. It encodes CASSLQENTEAFF. The rearrangement joins TRBV7-2 to TRBJ1-1, with D possibly matching TRBD1 (5 bases). V gave up 5 bases and J gave up 2 bases, with 9 bases separating them. The CDR3 is 13 residues long. In germline, CDR1 is SGHTA, CDR2 FQGNSA. The complete variable domain, with remaining parts taken from reference TRBV7-2 and TRBJ1-1, reads GAGVSQSPSNKVTEKGKDVELRCDPISGHTALYWYRQSLGQGLEFLIYFQGNSAPDKSGLPSDRFSAERTGGSVSTLTIQRTQQEDSAVYLCASSLQENTEAFFGQGTRLTVV.

This clone was observed a handful of times. This chain connects TRBV11-2 to TRBJ2-7, with D perhaps matching TRBD2 (6 bases). With 0 bases removed from V and 7 bases from J, the gap between germline ends came to 10 bases. The CDR3 spans 13 residues. Germline V lookup: CDR1 SGHAT, CDR2 FQNNGV. The CDR3 nucleotides read TGTGCCAGCAGCTTAGATCGCGGGGTTGAGCAGTACTTC. It translates to CASSLDRGVEQYF.

The chain employs TRBV9 and TRBJ2-1; D is possibly TRBD1 (6 bases). V was clipped by 0 bases and J by 3 bases, with 10 bases between them. Germline V gene lookup returns CDR1 SGDLS and CDR2 YYNGEE. The CDR3 runs 15 residues. This chain's CDR3 is CASSVAGAYYNEQFF. CDR3 DNA sequence: TGTGCCAGCAGCGTAGCAGGGGCCTACTACAATGAGCAGTTCTTC. Drawing the rest from reference TRBV9 and TRBJ2-1, the complete variable domain is DSGVTQTPKHLITATGQRVTLRCSPRSGDLSVYWYQQSLDQGLQFLIQYYNGEERAKGNILERFSAQQFPDLHSELNLSSLELGDSALYFCASSVAGAYYNEQFFGPGTRLTVL.

V gene TRBV11-2 combines with J gene TRBJ2-6, with TRBD2 as a possible D gene (5 bases). This CDR3 spans 17 amino acids. Looked up from germline, CDR1 is SGHAT and CDR2 is FQNNGV. V shed 0 bases and J shed 3 bases, with 12 bases lying between them. The CDR3 spells CASSLDRGFVGANVLTF. The CDR3 coding sequence is TGTGCCAGCAGCTTAGATCGGGGTTTCGTTGGGGCCAACGTCCTGACTTTC.

This clone was picked up a small number of times. The chain uses TRBV7-3 and TRBJ1-1; D unresolved. The CDR3 consists of 13 residues. Deletions cut 2 bases from V and 2 bases from J, with 6 bases between. In germline, CDR1 is SGHTA, CDR2 FQGTGA. The CDR3 DNA follows: TGTGCCAGCAGCTTATTGGGAAACACTGAAGCTTTCTTT. Translated: CASSLLGNTEAFF.

The chain combines TRBV28 with TRBJ2-7; D is possibly TRBD2 (5 bases). CDR3 size: 12 residues. Germline CDR1 reads MDHEN; CDR2 reads SYDVKM. V was clipped by 5 bases and J by 6 bases, with 11 bases between them. DNA of the CDR3: TGTGCCAGCAGTCTAGAGGGATTCGAGCAGTACTTC. Translation gives CASSLEGFEQYF.